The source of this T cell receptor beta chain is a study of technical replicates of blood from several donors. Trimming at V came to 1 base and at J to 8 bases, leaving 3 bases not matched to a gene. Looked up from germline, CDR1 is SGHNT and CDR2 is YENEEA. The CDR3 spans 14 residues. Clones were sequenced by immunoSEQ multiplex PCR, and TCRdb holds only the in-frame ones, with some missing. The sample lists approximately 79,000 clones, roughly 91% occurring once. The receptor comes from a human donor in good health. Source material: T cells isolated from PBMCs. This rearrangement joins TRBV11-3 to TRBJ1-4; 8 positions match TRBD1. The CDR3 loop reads CASSLATGEEKLFF. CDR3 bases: TGTGCCAGCAGCTTAGCGACAGGGGAAGAAAAACTGTTTTTT.